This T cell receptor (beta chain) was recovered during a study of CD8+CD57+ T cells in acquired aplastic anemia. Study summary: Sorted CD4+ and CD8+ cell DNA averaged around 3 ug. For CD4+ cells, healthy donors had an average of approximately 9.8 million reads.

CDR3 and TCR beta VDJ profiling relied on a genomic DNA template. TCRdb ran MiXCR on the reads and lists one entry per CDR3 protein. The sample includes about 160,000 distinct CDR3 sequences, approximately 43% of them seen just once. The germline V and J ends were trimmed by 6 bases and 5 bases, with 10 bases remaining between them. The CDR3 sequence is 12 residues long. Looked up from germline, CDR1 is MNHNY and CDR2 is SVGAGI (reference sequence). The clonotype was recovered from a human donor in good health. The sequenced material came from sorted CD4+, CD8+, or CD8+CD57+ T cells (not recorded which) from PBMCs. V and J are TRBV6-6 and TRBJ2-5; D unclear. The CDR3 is CASSTVTETQYF. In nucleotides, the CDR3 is TGTGCCAGCAGCACCGTCACGGAGACCCAGTACTTC.